The clone carrying this T cell receptor beta chain occurred a few times. These data come from a study of response to subunit inactivated influenza vaccine. Germline V gene lookup returns CDR1 ENHRY and CDR2 SYGVKD. There are 14 residues in the CDR3. V lost 4 bases, J lost 5 bases, and 7 bases stayed unmatched. TCRdb fed the RT-PCR reads into MiXCR, producing one record per CDR3 protein. The sample carries about 540,000 distinct CDR3 sequences, under 30% recorded once. The sample also formed part of further work on T cells expressing NK-cell markers. That work contributes: The authors generated TCR beta cDNA through 5'RACE template switching with UMIs. Each TCR beta repertoire originated in sorted T cells that were CD3+CD56+NKG2C+, CD3+CD56+NKG2C- or CD3+CD56-NKG2C+.

This material consisted of CD4+ T cells sorted from PBMCs, taken roughly 12 days after vaccination. This receptor was obtained from a man aged 45-65 years who received an inactivated influenza vaccine. V is TRBV10-3 and J is TRBJ2-5; TRBD2 matches at 7 bases. The CDR3 loop is CAISGRGVGETQYF. In nucleotides, the CDR3 is TGTGCCATCAGTGGCCGGGGGGTCGGGGAGACCCAGTACTTC.